This T cell receptor (beta chain) was obtained from a study of T cell repertoires in cytomegalovirus infection. At the level of the study: CMV epitopes, recently identified HLA-C-restricted and well-studied HLA-B-restricted, were used. Public TCR beta signature analysis indicated the presence of both CMV infection and matching HLA type.

TCRdb itself ran the reads through MiXCR, one entry per CDR3 protein. Here the sample spans some 940,000 distinct CDR3 sequences, roughly 31% being singletons. The V gene end was trimmed by 6 bases and the J gene end by 3 bases; junction bases not matched to a gene: 8. This CDR3 has 14 residues. Per germline, CDR1 SGHDT and CDR2 YYEEEE. Study findings and constraints: Ex vivo responses were dominated by HLA-C-restricted CMV-specific TCR beta clonotypes.

This clonotype was seen more than once but under ten times. Antigen specificity is unknown. The TCR was taken from a human donor in good health (CMV status not recorded). Some clones in this sample may be carry-over from other donors' samples. Sequenced here: cultured CD8+ T cells from PBMCs, sampled from culture after CMV antigen stimulation. The V gene is TRBV5-6, the J gene TRBJ2-7; 8 nucleotides align to TRBD1. The CDR3 protein is CASTMTGEDYEQYF. The CDR3 DNA reads TGTGCCAGCACCATGACAGGGGAAGACTACGAGCAGTACTTC.